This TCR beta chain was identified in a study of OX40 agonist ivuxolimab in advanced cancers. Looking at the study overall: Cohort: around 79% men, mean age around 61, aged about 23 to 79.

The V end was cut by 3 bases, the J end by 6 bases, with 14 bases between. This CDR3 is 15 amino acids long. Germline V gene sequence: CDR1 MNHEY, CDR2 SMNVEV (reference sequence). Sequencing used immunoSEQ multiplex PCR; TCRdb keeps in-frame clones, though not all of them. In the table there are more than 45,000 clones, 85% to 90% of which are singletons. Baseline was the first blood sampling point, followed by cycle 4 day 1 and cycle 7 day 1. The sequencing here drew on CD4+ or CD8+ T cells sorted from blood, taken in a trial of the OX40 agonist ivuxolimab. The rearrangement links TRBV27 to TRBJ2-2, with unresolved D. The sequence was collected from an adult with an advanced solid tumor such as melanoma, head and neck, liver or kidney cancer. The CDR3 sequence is CASSFWQAVAGELFF. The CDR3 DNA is TGTGCCAGCAGTTTTTGGCAGGCTGTGGCCGGGGAGCTGTTTTTT.